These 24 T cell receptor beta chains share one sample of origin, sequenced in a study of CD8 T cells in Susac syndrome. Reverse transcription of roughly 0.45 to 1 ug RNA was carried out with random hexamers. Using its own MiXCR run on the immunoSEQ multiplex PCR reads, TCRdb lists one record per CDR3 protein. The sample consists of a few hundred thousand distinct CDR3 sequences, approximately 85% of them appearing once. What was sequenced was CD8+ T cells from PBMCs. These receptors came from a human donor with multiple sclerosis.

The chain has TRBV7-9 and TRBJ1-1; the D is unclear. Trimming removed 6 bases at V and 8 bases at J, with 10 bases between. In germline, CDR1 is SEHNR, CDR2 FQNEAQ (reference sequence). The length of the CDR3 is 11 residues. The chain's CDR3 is CASSLGLEAFF. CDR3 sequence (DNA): TGTGCCAGCAGTCTCGGTCTGGAAGCTTTCTTT.

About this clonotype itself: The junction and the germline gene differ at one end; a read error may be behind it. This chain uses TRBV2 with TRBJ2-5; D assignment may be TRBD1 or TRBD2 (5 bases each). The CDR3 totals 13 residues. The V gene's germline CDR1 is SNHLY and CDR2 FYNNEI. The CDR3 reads CASSGSQGETQYF. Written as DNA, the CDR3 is TGTGCCAGCAGCGGGTCTCAAGGGGAGACTCAGTACTTC.

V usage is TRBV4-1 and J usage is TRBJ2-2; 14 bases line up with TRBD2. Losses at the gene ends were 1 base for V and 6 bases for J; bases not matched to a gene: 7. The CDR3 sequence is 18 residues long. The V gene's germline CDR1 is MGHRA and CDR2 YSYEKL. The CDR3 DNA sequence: TGCGCCAGCAGCCAAGTGGGACTAGCGGGAGTCTCCGCCGGGGAGCTGTTTTTT. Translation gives CASSQVGLAGVSAGELFF.

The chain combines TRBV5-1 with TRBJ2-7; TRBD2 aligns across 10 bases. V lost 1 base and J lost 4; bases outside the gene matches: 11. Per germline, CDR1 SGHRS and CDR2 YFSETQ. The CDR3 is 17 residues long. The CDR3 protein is CASSLTAPSGSGYEQYF. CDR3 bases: TGCGCCAGCAGCTTGACGGCGCCTAGCGGGAGTGGGTACGAGCAGTACTTC.

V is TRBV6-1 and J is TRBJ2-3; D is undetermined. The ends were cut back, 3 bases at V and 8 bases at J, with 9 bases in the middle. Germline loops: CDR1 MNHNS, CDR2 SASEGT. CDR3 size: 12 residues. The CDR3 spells CASSDLSLTQYF. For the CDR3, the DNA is TGTGCCAGCAGTGACCTATCCCTTACGCAGTATTTT.

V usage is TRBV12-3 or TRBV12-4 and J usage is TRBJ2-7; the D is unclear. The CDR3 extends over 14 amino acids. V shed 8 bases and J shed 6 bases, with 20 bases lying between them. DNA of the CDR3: TGTGCCAGCGGTCGTGACCCGTCGGGTGTCGAGCAGTACTTC. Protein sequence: CASGRDPSGVEQYF.

The CDR3 DNA is TGTGCCAGCAGTTTGATTCCGAAATACGAGCAGTACTTC. Protein: CASSLIPKYEQYF. The chain is built from TRBV27 and TRBJ2-7, with D unresolved. The length of the CDR3 is 13 residues. V shed 3 bases and J shed 4 bases, with 10 bases lying between them. Germline values: CDR1 MNHEY, CDR2 SMNVEV (reference sequence).

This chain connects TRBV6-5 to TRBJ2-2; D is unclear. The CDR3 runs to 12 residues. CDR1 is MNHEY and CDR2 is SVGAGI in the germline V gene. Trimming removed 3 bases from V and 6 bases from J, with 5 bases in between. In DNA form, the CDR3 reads TGTGCCAGCAGTTATCCGGCCGGGGAGCTGTTTTTT. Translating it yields CASSYPAGELFF.

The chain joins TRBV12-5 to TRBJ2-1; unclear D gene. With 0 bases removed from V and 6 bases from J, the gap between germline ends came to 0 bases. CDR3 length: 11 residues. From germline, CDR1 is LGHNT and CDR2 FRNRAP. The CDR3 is CASGLVNEQFF. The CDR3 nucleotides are TGTGCTAGTGGTTTGGTCAATGAGCAGTTCTTC.

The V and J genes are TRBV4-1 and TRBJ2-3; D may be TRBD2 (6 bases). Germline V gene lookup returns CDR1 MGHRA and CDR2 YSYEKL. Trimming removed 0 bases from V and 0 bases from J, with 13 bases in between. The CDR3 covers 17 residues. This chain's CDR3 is CASSQDLPGTSTDTQYF. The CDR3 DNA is TGCGCCAGCAGCCAAGATCTTCCAGGGACTAGCACAGATACGCAGTATTTT.

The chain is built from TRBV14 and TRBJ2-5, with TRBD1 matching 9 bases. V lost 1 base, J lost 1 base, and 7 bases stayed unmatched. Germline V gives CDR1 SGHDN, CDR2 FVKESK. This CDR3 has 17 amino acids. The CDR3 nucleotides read TGTGCCAGCAGCCAAGGCGTCGGGACAGGGATCCAAGAGACCCAGTACTTC. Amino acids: CASSQGVGTGIQETQYF.

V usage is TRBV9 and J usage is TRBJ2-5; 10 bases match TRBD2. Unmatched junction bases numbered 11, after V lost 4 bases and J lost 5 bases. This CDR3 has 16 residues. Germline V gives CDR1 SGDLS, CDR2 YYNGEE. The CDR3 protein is CASSPLGAGGPETQYF. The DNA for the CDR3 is TGTGCCAGCAGCCCCCTGGGAGCGGGAGGGCCCGAGACCCAGTACTTC.

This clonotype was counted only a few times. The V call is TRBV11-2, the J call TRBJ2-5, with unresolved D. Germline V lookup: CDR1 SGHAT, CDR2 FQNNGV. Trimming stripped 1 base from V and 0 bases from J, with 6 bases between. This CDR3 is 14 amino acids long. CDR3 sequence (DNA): TGTGCCAGCAGCTTAGGGCCGTACCAAGAGACCCAGTACTTC. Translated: CASSLGPYQETQYF.

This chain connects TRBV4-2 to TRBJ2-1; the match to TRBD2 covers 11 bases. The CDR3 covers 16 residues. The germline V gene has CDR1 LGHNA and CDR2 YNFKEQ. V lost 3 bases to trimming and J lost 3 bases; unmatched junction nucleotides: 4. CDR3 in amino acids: CASSQYLAGGYNEQFF. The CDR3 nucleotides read TGTGCCAGCAGCCAGTACCTAGCGGGAGGCTACAATGAGCAGTTCTTC.

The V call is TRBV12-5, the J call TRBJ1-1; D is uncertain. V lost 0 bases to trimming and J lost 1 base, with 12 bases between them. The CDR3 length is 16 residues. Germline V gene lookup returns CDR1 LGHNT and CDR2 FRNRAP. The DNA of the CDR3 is TGTGCTAGTGGTTTGGTGACGGCCAGCTCGAACACTGAAGCTTTCTTT. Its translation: CASGLVTASSNTEAFF.

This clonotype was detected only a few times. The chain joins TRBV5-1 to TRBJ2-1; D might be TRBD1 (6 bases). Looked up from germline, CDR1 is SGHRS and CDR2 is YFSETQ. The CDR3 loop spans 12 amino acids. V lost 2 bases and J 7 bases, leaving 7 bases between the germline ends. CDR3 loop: CASSFRGNEQFF. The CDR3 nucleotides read TGCGCCAGCAGCTTCAGGGGTAATGAGCAGTTCTTC. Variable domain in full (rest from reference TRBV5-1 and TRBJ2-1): KAGVTQTPRYLIKTRGQQVTLSCSPISGHRSVSWYQQTPGQGLQFLFEYFSETQRNKGNFPGRFSGRQFSNSRSEMNVSTLELGDSALYLCASSFRGNEQFFGPGTRLTVL.

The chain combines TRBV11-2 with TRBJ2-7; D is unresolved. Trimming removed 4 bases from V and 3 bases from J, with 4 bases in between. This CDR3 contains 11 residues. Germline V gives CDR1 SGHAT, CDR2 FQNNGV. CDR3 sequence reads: CASSWHYEQYF. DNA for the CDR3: TGTGCCAGCAGCTGGCACTACGAGCAGTACTTC.

The CDR3 region has the DNA TGCGCCAGCAGCCAGGGGGGTAACCCTGAAGCTTTCTTT. Amino acids: CASSQGGNPEAFF. V is TRBV4-1 and J is TRBJ1-1, with D possibly TRBD1 on 5 matching bases. The V gene lost 3 bases and the J gene lost 6 bases, with 11 bases spanning the gap. There are 13 residues in the CDR3. Germline loops: CDR1 MGHRA, CDR2 YSYEKL.

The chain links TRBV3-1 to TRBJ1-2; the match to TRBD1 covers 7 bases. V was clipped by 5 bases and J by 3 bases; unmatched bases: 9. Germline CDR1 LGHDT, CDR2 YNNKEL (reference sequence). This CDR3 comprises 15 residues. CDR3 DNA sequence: TGTGCCAGCAGCGCGCAAGGACAGGCCTACTATGGCTACACCTTC. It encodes CASSAQGQAYYGYTF.

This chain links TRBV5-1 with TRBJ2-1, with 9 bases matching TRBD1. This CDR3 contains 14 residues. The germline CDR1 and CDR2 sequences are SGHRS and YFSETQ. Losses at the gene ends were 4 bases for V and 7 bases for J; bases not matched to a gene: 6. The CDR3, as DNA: TGCGCCAGCAGCGGCGGGACAGGGAATAATGAGCAGTTCTTC. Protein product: CASSGGTGNNEQFF.

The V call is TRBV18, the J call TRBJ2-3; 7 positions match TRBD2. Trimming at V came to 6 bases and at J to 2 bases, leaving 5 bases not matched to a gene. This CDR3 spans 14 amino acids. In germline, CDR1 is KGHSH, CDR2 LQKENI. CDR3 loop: CASSYGRTTDTQYF. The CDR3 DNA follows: TGTGCCAGCTCGTACGGGAGGACCACAGATACGCAGTATTTT.

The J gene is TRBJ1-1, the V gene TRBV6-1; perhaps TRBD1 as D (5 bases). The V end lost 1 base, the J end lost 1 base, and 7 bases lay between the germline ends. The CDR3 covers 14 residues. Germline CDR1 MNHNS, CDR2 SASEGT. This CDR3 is CASSEVDRNTEAFF. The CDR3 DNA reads TGTGCCAGCAGTGAAGTCGACAGGAACACTGAAGCTTTCTTT.

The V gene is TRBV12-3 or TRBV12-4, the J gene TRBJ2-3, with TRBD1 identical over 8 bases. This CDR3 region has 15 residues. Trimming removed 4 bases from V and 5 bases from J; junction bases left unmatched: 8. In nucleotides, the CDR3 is TGTGCCAGCAGTTACCCGGACAGGGTTCGAGATACGCAGTATTTT. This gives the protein CASSYPDRVRDTQYF.

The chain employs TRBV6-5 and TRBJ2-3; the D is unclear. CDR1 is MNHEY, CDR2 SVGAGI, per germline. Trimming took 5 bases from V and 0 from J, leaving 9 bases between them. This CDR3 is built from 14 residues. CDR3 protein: CASSPPDSTDTQYF. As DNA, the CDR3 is TGTGCCAGCAGTCCACCCGACAGCACAGATACGCAGTATTTT.